This T cell receptor (beta chain) was recovered during a study of shared clonotypes between healthy human individuals. The split of CD4+ cells yielded CD45RA+ naive and CD45RA-negative memory subsets. Several immunoSEQ plates received, in even portions, the genomic DNA of each subset. Data came from immunoSEQ multiplex PCR; TCRdb stores just in-frame clones and leaves some out. The sample records some 2,500,000 clones, about nine tenths being singletons. Worth noting for this clone: Its antigen remains unidentified. The sample carries other DNA sequences with the same CDR3.

Study-wide findings and caveats: Among the subsets, naive ones generally showed larger estimated richness than memory ones.

V shed 4 bases and J 0 bases; nucleotides not matched to a gene: 2. CDR3 length equals 14 residues. In germline, CDR1 is SNHLY, CDR2 FYNNEI. The sequence came from a man aged 18 to 30 in good health. Some clones in this sample may be carry-over from other donors' samples. The chain carries TRBV2 and TRBJ2-7; the match to TRBD2 covers 8 bases. The sequencing input was naive CD4+ T cells from PBMCs. The subset denotes: CD45RA+ positively selected. The DNA of the CDR3 is TGTGCCAGCAGTGGCCTAGCGGGCTCCTACGAGCAGTACTTC. It specifies CASSGLAGSYEQYF.